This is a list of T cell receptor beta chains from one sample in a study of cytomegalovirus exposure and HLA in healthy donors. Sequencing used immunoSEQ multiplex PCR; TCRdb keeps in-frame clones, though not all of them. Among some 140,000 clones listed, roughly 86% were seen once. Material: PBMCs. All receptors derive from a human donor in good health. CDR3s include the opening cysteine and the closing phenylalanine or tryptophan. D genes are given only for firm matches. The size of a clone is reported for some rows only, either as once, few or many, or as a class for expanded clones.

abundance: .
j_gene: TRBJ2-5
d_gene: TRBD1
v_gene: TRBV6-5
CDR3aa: CASSWTGRATQYF
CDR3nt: TGTGCCAGCAGCTGGACAGGGCGGGCGACCCAGTACTTC

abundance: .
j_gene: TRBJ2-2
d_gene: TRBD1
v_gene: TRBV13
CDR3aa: CASSLVGGPNTGELFF
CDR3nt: TGTGCCAGCAGCTTAGTAGGGGGCCCGAACACCGGGGAGCTGTTTTTT

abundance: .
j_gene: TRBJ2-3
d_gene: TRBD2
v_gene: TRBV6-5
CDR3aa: CASSYTGGAQDTQYF
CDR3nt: TGTGCCAGCAGTTATACGGGGGGGGCCCAAGATACGCAGTATTTT

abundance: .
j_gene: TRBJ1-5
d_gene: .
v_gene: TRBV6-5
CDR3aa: CASGIDSNQPQHF
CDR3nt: TGTGCCAGCGGCATCGATAGCAATCAGCCCCAGCATTTT

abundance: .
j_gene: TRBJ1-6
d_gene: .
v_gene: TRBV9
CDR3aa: CASSVGGMDSPLHF
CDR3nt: TGTGCCAGCAGCGTAGGAGGGATGGATTCACCCCTCCACTTT

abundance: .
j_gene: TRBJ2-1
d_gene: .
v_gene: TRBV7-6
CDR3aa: CASSLEHSSGISINEQFF
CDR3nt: TGTGCCAGCAGCTTAGAACACTCGTCCGGGATCTCGATCAATGAGCAGTTCTTC

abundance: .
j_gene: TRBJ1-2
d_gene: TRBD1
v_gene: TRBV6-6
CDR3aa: CASTPGQGAITGYTF
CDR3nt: TGTGCCAGCACTCCGGGACAGGGGGCGATAACTGGCTACACCTTC

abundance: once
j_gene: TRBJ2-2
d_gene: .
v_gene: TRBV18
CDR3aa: CASSPQRDRLAGELFF
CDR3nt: TGTGCCAGCTCACCCCAGCGTGACAGGCTCGCCGGGGAGCTGTTTTTT

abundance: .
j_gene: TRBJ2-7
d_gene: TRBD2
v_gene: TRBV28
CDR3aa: CASSRTSGYYEQYF
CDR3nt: TGTGCCAGCAGTCGGACTAGCGGATACTACGAGCAGTACTTC

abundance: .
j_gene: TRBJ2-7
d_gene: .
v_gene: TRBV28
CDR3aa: CASNTGTTYEQYF
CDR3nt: TGTGCCAGCAATACAGGGACGACCTACGAGCAGTACTTC

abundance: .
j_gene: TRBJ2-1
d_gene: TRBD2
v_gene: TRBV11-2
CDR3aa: CASSYRRGEHNEQFF
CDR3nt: TGTGCCAGCAGTTACCGTCGGGGGGAGCACAATGAGCAGTTCTTC

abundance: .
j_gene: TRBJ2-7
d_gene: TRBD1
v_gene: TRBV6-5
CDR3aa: CASNRDRHGEQYF
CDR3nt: TGTGCCAGCAACCGGGACAGGCATGGTGAGCAGTACTTC

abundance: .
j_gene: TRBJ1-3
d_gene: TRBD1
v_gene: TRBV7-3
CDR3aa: CASSISTGAGNTIYF
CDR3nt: TGTGCCAGCAGCATCTCGACAGGGGCTGGAAACACCATATATTTT

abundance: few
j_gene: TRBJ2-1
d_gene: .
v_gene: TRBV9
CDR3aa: CASSVGPDTLLFF
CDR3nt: TGTGCCAGCAGCGTAGGTCCGGACACTCTCCTGTTCTTC

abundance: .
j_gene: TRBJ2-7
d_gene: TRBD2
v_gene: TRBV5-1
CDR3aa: CASNRRAGVRGYEQYF
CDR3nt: TGCGCCAGCAATCGTCGGGCGGGAGTGCGGGGATACGAGCAGTACTTC

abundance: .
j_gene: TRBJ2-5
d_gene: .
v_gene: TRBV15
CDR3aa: CATSRGGAEETQYF
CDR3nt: TGTGCCACCAGCAGGGGGGGGGCCGAGGAGACCCAGTACTTC

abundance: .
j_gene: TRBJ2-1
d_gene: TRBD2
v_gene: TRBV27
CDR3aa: CASSFSGLAQFF
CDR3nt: TGTGCCAGCAGTTTTTCTGGACTAGCTCAGTTCTTC

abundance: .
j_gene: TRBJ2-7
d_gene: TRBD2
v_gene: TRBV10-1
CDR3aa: CASSEGASGDSYEQYF
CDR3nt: TGCGCCAGCAGTGAGGGGGCTAGCGGGGATTCCTACGAGCAGTACTTC

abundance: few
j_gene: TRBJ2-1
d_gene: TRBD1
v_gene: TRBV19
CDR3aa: CATRGPSSYNEQFF
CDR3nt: TGTGCCACCAGGGGGCCGAGCTCCTACAATGAGCAGTTCTTC

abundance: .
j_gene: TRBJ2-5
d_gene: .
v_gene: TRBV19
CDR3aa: CASSEGGETQYF
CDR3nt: TGTGCCAGTAGTGAGGGCGGGGAGACCCAGTACTTC

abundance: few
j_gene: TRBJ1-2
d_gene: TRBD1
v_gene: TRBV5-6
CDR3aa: CASSADDRAYGYTF
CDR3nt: TGTGCCAGCAGCGCCGATGACAGGGCCTATGGCTACACCTTC

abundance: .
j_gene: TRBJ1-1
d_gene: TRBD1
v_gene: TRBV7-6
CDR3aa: CASSPTGVTEAFF
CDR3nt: TGTGCCAGCAGCCCGACAGGGGTCACTGAAGCTTTCTTT

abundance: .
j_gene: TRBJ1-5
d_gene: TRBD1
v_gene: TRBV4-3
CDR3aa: CASSPGQGNQPQHF
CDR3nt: TGCGCCAGCAGCCCGGGACAGGGGAATCAGCCCCAGCATTTT

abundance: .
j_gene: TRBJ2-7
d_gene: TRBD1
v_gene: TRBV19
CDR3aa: CASSDRGSTYEQYF
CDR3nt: TGTGCCAGTAGCGACAGGGGGTCCACCTACGAGCAGTACTTC

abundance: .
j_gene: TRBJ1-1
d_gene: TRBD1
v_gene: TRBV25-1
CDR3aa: CASSADRGPVAEAFF
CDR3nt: TGTGCCAGCAGTGCCGACAGGGGTCCGGTCGCTGAAGCTTTCTTT

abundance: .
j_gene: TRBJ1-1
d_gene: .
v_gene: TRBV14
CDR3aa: CASSQELWTEAFF
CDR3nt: TGTGCCAGCAGCCAAGAACTTTGGACTGAAGCTTTCTTT

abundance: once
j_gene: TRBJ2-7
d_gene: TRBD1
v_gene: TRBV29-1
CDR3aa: CSVEVRQGNGEQYF
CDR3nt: TGCAGCGTTGAAGTCCGACAGGGAAACGGCGAGCAGTACTTC

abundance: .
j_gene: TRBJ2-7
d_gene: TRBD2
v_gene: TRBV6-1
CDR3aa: CASSEAGRESYEQYF
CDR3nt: TGTGCCAGCAGTGAAGCAGGGCGGGAGAGCTACGAGCAGTACTTC

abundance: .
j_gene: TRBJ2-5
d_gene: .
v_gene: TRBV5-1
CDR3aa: CASSLGQASETQYF
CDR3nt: TGCGCCAGCAGCTTGGGACAGGCCTCGGAGACCCAGTACTTC

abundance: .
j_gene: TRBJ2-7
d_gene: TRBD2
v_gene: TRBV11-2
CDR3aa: CASQRTSYYEQYF
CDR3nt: TGTGCCAGCCAAAGGACTAGCTACTACGAGCAGTACTTC

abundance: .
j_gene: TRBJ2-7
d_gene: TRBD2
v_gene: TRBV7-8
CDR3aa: CASSLALAGYEQYF
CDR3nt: TGTGCCAGCAGCTTAGCGCTAGCGGGCTACGAGCAGTACTTC

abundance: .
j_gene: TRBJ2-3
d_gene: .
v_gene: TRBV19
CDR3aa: CASSRQSTDTQYF
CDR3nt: TGTGCCAGTAGTCGACAGAGCACAGATACGCAGTATTTT

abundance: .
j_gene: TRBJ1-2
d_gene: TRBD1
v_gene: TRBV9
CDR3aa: CASSVLPGQAGYTF
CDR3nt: TGTGCCAGCAGCGTCCTACCGGGACAGGCTGGCTACACCTTC

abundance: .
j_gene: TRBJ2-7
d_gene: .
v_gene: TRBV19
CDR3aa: CASSMGAAGNYEQYF
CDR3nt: TGTGCCAGTAGTATGGGGGCAGCTGGAAACTACGAGCAGTACTTC

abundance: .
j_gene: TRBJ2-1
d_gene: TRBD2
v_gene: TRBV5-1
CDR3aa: CASSLEVIAGEWNEQFF
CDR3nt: TGCGCCAGCAGCTTGGAGGTGATAGCGGGAGAATGGAATGAGCAGTTCTTC

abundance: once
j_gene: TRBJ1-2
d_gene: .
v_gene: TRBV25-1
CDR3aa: CASSEAGKNYGYTF
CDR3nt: TGTGCCAGCAGTGAAGCGGGAAAAAACTATGGCTACACCTTC

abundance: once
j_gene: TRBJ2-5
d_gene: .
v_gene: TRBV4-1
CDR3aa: CASSQVPAGETQYF
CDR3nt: TGCGCCAGCAGCCAAGTTCCAGCGGGAGAGACCCAGTACTTC

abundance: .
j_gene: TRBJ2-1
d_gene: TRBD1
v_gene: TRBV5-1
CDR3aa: CASSVGQSYNEQFF
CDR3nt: TGCGCCAGCAGCGTGGGACAGTCCTACAATGAGCAGTTCTTC

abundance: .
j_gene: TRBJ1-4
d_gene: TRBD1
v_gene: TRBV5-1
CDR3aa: CASSKDRGLGEKLFF
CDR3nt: TGCGCCAGCAGCAAGGACAGGGGATTGGGAGAAAAACTGTTTTTT

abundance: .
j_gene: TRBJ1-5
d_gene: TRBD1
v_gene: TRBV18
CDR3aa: CASSPRQGDQPQHF
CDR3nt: TGTGCCAGCTCACCACGACAGGGAGATCAGCCCCAGCATTTT

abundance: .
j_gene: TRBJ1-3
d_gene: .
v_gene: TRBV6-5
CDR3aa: CASSAGRHSGNTIYF
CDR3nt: TGTGCCAGCAGCGCGGGACGACACTCTGGAAACACCATATATTTT

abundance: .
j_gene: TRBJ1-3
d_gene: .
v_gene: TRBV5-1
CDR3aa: CASSLGTAGNTIYF
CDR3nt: TGCGCCAGCAGCTTGGGGACAGCTGGAAACACCATATATTTT

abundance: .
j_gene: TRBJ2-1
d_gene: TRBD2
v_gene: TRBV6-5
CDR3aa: CASRGRGGPFNEQFF
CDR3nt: TGTGCCAGCAGGGGACGGGGGGGCCCCTTCAATGAGCAGTTCTTC

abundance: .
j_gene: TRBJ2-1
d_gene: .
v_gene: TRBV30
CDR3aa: CAWSGTRDIGFF
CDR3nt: TGTGCCTGGAGTGGGACCCGGGACATCGGGTTCTTC

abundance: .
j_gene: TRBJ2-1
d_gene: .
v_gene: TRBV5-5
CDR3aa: CASSRYPLGLGVEQFF
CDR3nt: TGTGCCAGCAGCCGGTACCCACTCGGACTGGGCGTGGAGCAGTTCTTC

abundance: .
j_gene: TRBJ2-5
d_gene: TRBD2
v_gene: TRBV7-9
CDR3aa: CASSLDSGSVETQYF
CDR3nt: TGTGCCAGCAGCTTAGATAGCGGGAGTGTGGAGACCCAGTACTTC

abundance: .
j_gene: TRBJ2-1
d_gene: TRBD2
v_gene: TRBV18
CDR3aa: CASSTGLAGIYNEQFF
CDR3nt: TGTGCCAGCTCAACGGGACTAGCGGGTATCTACAATGAGCAGTTCTTC

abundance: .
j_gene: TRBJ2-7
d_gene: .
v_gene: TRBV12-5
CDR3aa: CASGLLSGDLSYEQYF
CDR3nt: TGTGCTAGTGGTTTGCTCTCAGGGGACCTATCCTACGAGCAGTACTTC

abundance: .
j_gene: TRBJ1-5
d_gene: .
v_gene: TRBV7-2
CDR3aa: CASSSVSRNQPQHF
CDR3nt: TGTGCCAGCAGCTCGGTCTCTAGAAATCAGCCCCAGCATTTT

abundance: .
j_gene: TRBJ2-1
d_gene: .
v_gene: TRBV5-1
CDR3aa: CASSLSTGVGRRSYNEQFF
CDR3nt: TGCGCCAGCAGCTTAAGTACGGGGGTCGGACGTAGGTCCTACAATGAGCAGTTCTTC

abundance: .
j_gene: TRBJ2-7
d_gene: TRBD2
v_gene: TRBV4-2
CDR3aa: CASSQEGTSGTLGSYEQYF
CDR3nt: TGTGCCAGCAGCCAAGAAGGGACTAGCGGGACCCTGGGGAGCTACGAGCAGTACTTC

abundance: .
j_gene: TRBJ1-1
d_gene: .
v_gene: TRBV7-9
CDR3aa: CASSPAGGFGTEAFF
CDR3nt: TGTGCCAGCAGTCCTGCGGGAGGATTCGGCACTGAAGCTTTCTTT